This TCR beta chain was recovered during a study of blood T cell repertoires in COVID-19. Study-level background: Samples came from the United States, Italy and Spain, spanning acute and convalescent COVID-19. In each case, the material was cDNA or gDNA derived from T cells, B-cell-depleted T cells, or PBMCs.

As originally analysed: Amplification from reference gene primers served as the basis for estimated nucleated cell counts. TCRdb's copy holds only in-frame clones and misses some; the assay was immunoSEQ multiplex PCR. For V, J and clone size, that table is used; D and trimming come from the DNA. The repertoire consists of some 52,000 clones, with over 75% occurring once and the leading ten covering more than 15%. Trimming shortened V by 6 bases and J by 5 bases, and 11 bases separated the two germline ends. From germline, CDR1 is MGHRA and CDR2 YSYEKL. The CDR3 runs 12 residues. Source material: peripheral blood. The rearrangement joins TRBV4-1 to TRBJ2-7, with D maybe TRBD1 (6 bases). The clonotype originates from a human donor with active COVID-19. The donor label of this sample is uncertain. The CDR3 sequence is CASSNRENEQYF. CDR3 nucleotide sequence: TGCGCCAGCAGTAACAGGGAGAACGAGCAGTACTTC.